This entry concerns a single T cell receptor beta chain. Other DNA variants within this sample encode the same CDR3. The data were taken from a study of shared clonotypes between healthy human individuals. Assay: immunoSEQ multiplex PCR; the TCRdb copy retains only in-frame clones and omits some. The table has fewer than 550,000 clones, over 60% seen once; the top ten hold approximately 12%. Per the germline V gene, CDR1 is MDHEN and CDR2 is SYDVKM. The CDR3 spans 13 residues. V was pared by 3 bases and J by 4 bases, with 9 bases between. This receptor was obtained from a woman in her thirties or forties in good health. Some clones in this sample may be carry-over from other donors' samples. Sequencing was carried out using PBMCs. The rearrangement uses TRBV28 and TRBJ1-2; tentatively, D is TRBD1 (5 bases). CDR3 loop: CASSLSGGYGYTF. The CDR3 DNA sequence: TGTGCCAGCAGTTTGTCGGGGGGCTATGGCTACACCTTC.